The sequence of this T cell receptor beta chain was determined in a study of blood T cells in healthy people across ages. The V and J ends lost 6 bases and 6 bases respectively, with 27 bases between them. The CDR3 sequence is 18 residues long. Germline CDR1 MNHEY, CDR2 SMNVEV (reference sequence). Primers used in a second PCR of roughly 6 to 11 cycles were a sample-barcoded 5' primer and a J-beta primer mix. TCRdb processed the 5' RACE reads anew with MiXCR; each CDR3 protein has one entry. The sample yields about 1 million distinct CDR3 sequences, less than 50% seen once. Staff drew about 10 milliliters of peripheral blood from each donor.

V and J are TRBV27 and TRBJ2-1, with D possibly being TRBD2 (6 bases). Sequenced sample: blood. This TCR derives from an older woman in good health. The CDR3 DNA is TGTGCCAGCAGCCTTTCCCGGGGCCTCGGGAGAGGTGCCAATGAGCAGTTCTTC. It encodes CASSLSRGLGRGANEQFF.